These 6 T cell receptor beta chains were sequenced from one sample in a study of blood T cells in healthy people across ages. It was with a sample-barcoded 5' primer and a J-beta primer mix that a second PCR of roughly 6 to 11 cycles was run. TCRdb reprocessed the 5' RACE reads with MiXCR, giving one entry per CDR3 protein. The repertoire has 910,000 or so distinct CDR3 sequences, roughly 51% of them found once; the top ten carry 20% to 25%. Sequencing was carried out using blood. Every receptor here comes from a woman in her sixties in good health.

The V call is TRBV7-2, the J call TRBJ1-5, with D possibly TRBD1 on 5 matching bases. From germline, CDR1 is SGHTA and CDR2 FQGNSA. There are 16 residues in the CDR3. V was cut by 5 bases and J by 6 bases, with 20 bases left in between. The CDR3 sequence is CASSQKGPPGGQPQHF. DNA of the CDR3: TGTGCCAGCAGCCAAAAAGGCCCCCCGGGGGGTCAGCCCCAGCATTTT.

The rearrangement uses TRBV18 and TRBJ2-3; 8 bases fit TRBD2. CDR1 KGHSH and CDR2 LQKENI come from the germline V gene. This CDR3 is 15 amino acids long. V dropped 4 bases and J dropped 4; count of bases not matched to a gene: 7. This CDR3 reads CASSRPGLGADTQYF. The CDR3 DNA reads TGTGCCAGCTCACGACCGGGACTAGGAGCAGATACGCAGTATTTT. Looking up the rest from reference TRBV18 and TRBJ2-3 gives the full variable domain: NAGVMQNPRHLVRRRGQEARLRCSPMKGHSHVYWYRQLPEEGLKFMVYLQKENIIDESGMPKERFSAEFPKEGPSILRIQQVVRGDSAAYFCASSRPGLGADTQYFGPGTRLTVL.

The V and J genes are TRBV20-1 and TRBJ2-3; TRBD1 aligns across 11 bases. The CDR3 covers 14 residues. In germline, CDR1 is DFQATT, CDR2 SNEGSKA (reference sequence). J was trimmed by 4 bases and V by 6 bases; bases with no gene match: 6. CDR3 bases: TGCAGTGCACGGACAGGGGGCTTCGCAGATACGCAGTATTTT. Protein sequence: CSARTGGFADTQYF.

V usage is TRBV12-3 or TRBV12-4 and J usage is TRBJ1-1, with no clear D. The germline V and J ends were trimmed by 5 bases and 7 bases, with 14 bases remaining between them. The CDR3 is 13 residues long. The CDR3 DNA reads TGTGCCAGCAGTCCCAATTCGGGGATTGAAGCTTTCTTT. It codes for CASSPNSGIEAFF.

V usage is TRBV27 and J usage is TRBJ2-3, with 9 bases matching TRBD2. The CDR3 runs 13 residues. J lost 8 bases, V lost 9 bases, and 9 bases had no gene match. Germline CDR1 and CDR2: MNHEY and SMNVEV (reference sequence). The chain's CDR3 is CASGTSHRGTQYF. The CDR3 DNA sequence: TGTGCCAGTGGGACTAGCCACAGGGGTACGCAGTATTTT.

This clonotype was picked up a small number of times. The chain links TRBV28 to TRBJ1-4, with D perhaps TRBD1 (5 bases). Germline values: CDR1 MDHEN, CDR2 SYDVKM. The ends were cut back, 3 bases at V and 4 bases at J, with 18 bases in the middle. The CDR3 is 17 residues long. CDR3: CASSFLFPTALNEKLFF. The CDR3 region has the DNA TGTGCCAGCAGTTTCCTTTTCCCGACAGCACTTAATGAAAAACTGTTTTTT.